This TCR beta chain derives from a study of prognosis after radiotherapy for stage I lung cancer. About the research overall: Stage I non-small cell lung cancer patients were enrolled from early 2018 to early 2019. Patients with tumors diagnosed as squamous cell carcinoma numbered about 7, and those with adenocarcinoma eleven to twelve. Oligometastatic NSCLC after surgical resection of the primary tumor was present in roughly five patients, while newly diagnosed primary stage I lung tumors were present in roughly 15.

A few counts support this clonotype. A much larger clonotype is one base distant, so this may be a read error. V lost 7 bases to trimming and J lost 2 bases, with 14 bases between them. Germline V gives CDR1 MDHEN, CDR2 SYDVKM. There are 14 residues in the CDR3. Two rounds of multiplex PCR amplified TCR beta CDR3 from genomic DNA. The first round of PCR was done with primers that matched each TRBV and TRBJ gene. TCRdb reanalysed the multiplex PCR reads using MiXCR and keeps one entry per CDR3 protein. Of tens of thousands of distinct CDR3 sequences in the sample, around 24% were seen once. Patients were uniformly node-negative by CT and PET/CT and had received no prior chemotherapy or radiotherapy, with no other malignancies.

This sequence joins TRBV28 and TRBJ1-1; TRBD1 might be the D (5 bases). The clonotype originates from a donor older than 45 with non-small cell lung cancer. This sample comprised PBMCs, obtained before or after stereotactic body radiation therapy (not recorded which). The CDR3 bases are TGTGCCAGCATGGGGGGGGGAGGTAACACTGAAGCTTTCTTT. Translation: CASMGGGGNTEAFF.